This TCR beta chain emerged from a study of cytomegalovirus exposure and HLA in healthy donors. The PCR ran on 60 Vbeta and 13 Jbeta primers. Only in-frame clones appear in the TCRdb table, and some are missing; sequencing was by immunoSEQ multiplex PCR. The data contain 130,000 to 150,000 clones, 80% of them seen just once; the ten biggest clones take up roughly 4.8%. The length of the CDR3 is 15 residues. V was trimmed by 3 bases and J by 8 bases, leaving 19 bases between them. Germline-derived CDR1 and CDR2 are SEHNR and FQNEAQ (reference sequence). Study results and caveats: Among donors in an Asian-associated ancestry cluster, a later analysis reportedly found fewer N-insertions than the roughly 610-donor mean.

In the case of this clone: Antigen: not known.

This TCR came from a man aged 40-50 years in good health and CMV-seronegative. The sequenced sample was PBMCs. The rearrangement joins TRBV7-9 to TRBJ1-2, with TRBD1 as a possible D gene (6 bases). The CDR3 spells CASSLIRTALGGYTF. CDR3 bases: TGTGCCAGCAGCTTGATCAGGACAGCTCTAGGAGGCTACACCTTC.